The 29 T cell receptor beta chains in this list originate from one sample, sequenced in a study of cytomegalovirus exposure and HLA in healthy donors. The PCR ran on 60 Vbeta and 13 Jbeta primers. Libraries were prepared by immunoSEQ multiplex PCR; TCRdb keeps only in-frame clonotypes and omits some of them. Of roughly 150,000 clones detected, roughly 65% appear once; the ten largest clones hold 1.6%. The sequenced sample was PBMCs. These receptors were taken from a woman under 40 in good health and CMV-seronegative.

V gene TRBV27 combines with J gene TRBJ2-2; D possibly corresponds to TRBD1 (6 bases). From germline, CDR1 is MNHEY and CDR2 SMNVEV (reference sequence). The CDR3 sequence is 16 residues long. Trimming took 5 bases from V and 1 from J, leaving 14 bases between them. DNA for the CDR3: TGTGCCAGCAGTACCACGGGGACAAGGAACACCGGGGAGCTGTTTTTT. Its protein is CASSTTGTRNTGELFF.

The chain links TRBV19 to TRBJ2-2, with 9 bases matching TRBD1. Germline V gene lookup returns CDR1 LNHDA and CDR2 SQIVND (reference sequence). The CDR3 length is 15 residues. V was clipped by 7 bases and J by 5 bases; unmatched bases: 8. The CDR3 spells CASTPTGGKTGELFF. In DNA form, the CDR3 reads TGTGCCAGTACCCCGACAGGGGGGAAGACCGGGGAGCTGTTTTTT.

DNA for the CDR3: TGTGCCAGCAGCGCGGGTCATGGGGACATTCAGTACTTC. This codes for CASSAGHGDIQYF. The rearrangement uses TRBV5-6 and TRBJ2-4; weak D call: TRBD2 (5 bases). The V end lost 4 bases, the J end lost 8 bases, and 13 bases lay between the germline ends. The CDR3 loop spans 13 amino acids. From germline, CDR1 is SGHDT and CDR2 YYEEEE.

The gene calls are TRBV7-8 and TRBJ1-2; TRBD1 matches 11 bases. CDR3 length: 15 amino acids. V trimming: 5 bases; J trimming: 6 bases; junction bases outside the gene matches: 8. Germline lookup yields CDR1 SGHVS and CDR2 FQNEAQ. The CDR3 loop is CASSPKRTGGDGYTF. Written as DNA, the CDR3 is TGTGCCAGCAGCCCGAAGAGGACAGGGGGCGATGGCTACACCTTC.

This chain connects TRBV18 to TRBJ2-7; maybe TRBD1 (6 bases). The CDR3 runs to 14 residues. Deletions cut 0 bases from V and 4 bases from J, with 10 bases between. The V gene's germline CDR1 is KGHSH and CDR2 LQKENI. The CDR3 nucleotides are TGTGCCAGCTCACCACCCGGACAGAGTTACGAGCAGTACTTC. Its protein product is CASSPPGQSYEQYF. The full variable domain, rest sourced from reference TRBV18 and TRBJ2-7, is NAGVMQNPRHLVRRRGQEARLRCSPMKGHSHVYWYRQLPEEGLKFMVYLQKENIIDESGMPKERFSAEFPKEGPSILRIQQVVRGDSAAYFCASSPPGQSYEQYFGPGTRLTVT.

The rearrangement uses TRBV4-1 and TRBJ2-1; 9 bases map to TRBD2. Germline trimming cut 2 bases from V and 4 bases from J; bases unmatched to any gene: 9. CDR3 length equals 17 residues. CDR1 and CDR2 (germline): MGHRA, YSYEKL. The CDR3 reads CASSQIVAGVVYNEQFF. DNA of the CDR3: TGCGCCAGCAGCCAAATTGTAGCGGGAGTAGTGTACAATGAGCAGTTCTTC.

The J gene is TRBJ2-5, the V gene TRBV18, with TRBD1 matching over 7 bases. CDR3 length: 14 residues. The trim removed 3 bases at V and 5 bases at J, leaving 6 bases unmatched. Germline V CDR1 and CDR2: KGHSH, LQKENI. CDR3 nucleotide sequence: TGTGCCAGCTCACCCGAGGGGGCGCGGGAGACCCAGTACTTC. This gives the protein CASSPEGARETQYF.

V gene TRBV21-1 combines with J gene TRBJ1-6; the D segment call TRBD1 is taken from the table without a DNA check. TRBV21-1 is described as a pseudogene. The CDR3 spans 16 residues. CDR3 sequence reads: CASSKRDRGNNSPLHF. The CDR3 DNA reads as TGTGCCAGCAGCAAGCGGGACAGGGGTAATAATTCACCCCTCCACTTT.

CDR3 sequence (DNA): TGTGCCAGCAGTCCTCTGGGGGGTTACCCCCGCTACGAGCAGTACTTC. As protein: CASSPLGGYPRYEQYF. V usage is TRBV27 and J usage is TRBJ2-7; TRBD2 is a possible D gene (6 bases). Trimming pared 5 bases from V and 3 bases from J, leaving 20 bases between. CDR1 and CDR2 (germline): MNHEY, SMNVEV (reference sequence). This CDR3 is 16 amino acids long.

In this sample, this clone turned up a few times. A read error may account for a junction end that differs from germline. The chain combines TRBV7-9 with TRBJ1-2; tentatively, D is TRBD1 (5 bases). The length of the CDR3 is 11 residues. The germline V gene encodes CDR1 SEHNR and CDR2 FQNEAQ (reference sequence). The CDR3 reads CASSSGTDEVF. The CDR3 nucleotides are TGTGCCAGCAGCAGCGGGACCGATGAAGTCTTC.

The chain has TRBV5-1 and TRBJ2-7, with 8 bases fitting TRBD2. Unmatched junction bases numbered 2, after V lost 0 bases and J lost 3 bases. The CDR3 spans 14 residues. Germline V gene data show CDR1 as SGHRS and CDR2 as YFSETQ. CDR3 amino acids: CASSLGAGDYEQYF. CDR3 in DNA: TGCGCCAGCAGCTTGGGAGCGGGAGACTACGAGCAGTACTTC. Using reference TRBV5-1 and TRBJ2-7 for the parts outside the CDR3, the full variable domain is KAGVTQTPRYLIKTRGQQVTLSCSPISGHRSVSWYQQTPGQGLQFLFEYFSETQRNKGNFPGRFSGRQFSNSRSEMNVSTLELGDSALYLCASSLGAGDYEQYFGPGTRLTVT.

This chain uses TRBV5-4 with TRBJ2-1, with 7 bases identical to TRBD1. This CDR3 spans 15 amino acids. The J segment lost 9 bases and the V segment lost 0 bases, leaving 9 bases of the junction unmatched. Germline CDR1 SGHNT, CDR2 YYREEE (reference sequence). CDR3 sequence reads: CASSLEEGAYGEQFF. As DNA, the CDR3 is TGTGCCAGCAGCTTGGAAGAGGGGGCGTATGGTGAGCAGTTCTTC.

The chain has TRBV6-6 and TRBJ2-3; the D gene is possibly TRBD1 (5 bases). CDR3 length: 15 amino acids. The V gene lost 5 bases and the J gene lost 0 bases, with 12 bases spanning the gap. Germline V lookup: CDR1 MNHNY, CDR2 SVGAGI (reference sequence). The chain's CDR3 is CASSPDSQSTDTQYF. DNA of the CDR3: TGTGCCAGCAGTCCCGACAGCCAAAGCACAGATACGCAGTATTTT.

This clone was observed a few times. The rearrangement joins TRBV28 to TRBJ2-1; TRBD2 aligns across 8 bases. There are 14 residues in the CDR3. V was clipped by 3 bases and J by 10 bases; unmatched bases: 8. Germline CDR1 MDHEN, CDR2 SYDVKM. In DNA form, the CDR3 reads TGTGCCAGCAGTTTTCCCCCCTTAGCGGGGGAGCAGTTCTTC. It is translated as CASSFPPLAGEQFF.

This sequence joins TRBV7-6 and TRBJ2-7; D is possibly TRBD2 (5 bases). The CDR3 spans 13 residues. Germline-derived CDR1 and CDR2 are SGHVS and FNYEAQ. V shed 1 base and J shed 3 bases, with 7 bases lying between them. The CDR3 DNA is TGTGCCAGCAGCTTAGGGGAGATCTACGAGCAGTACTTC. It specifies CASSLGEIYEQYF.

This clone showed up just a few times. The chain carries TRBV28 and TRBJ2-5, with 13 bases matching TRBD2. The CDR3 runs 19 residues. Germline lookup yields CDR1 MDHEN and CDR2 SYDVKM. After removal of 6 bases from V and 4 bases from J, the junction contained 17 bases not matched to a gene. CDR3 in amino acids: CASRSPTSGGAPGRETQYF. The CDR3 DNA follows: TGTGCCAGCAGGAGCCCAACTAGCGGGGGGGCCCCGGGGAGAGAGACCCAGTACTTC.

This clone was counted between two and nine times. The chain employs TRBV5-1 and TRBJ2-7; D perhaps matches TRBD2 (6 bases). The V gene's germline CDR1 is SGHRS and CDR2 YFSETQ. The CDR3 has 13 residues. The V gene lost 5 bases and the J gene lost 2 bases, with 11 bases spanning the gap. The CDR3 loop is CASRRDGAYEQYF. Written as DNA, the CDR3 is TGCGCCAGCAGGCGGGACGGAGCCTACGAGCAGTACTTC.

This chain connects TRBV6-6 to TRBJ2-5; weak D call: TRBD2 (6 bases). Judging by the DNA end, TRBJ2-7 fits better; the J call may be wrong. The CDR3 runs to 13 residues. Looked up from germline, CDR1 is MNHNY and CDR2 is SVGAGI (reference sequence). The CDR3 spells CASTEDYGYEQYF. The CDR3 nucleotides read TGTGCCAGCACGGAGGACTATGGCTACGAGCAGTACTTC.

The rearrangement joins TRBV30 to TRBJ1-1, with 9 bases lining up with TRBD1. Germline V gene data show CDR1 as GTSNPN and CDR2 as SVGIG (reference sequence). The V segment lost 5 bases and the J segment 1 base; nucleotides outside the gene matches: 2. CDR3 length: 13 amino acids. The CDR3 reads CAWAGQGNTEAFF. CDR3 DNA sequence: TGTGCCTGGGCGGGACAGGGGAACACTGAAGCTTTCTTT.

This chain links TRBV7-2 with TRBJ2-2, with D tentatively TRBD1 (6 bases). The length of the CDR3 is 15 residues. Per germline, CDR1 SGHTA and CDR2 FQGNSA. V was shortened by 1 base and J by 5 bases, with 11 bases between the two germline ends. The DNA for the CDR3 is TGTGCCAGCAGCTTAGTACGGCAGGGGACCGGGGAGCTGTTTTTT. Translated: CASSLVRQGTGELFF. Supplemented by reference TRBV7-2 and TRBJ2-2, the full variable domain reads GAGVSQSPSNKVTEKGKDVELRCDPISGHTALYWYRQSLGQGLEFLIYFQGNSAPDKSGLPSDRFSAERTGGSVSTLTIQRTQQEDSAVYLCASSLVRQGTGELFFGEGSRLTVL.

CDR3 region: CAWSSDYSNQPQHF. Written as DNA, the CDR3 is TGTGCCTGGAGTTCGGACTATAGCAATCAGCCCCAGCATTTT. This chain joins TRBV30 and TRBJ1-5; D not resolved. The CDR3 spans 14 residues. V gave up 2 bases and J gave up 0 bases, with 8 bases separating them. Per germline, CDR1 GTSNPN and CDR2 SVGIG (reference sequence). Drawing the rest from reference TRBV30 and TRBJ1-5, the complete variable domain is SQTIHQWPATLVQPVGSPLSLECTVEGTSNPNLYWYRQAAGRGLQLLFYSVGIGQISSEVPQNLSASRPQDRQFILSSKKLLLSDSGFYLCAWSSDYSNQPQHFGDGTRLSIL.

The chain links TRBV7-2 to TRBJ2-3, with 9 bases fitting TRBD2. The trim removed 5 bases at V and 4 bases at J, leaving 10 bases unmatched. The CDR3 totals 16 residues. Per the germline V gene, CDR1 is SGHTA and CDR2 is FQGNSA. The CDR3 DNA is TGTGCCAGCAGCCTCGCCCCTCTAGCGGGATCAGATACGCAGTATTTT. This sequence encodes CASSLAPLAGSDTQYF.

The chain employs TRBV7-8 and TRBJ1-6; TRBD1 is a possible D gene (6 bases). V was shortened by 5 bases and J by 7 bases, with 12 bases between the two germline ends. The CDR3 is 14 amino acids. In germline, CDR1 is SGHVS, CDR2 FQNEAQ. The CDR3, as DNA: TGTGCCAGCAGCCCCCGGACAGTAAATTCACCCCTCCACTTT. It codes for CASSPRTVNSPLHF.

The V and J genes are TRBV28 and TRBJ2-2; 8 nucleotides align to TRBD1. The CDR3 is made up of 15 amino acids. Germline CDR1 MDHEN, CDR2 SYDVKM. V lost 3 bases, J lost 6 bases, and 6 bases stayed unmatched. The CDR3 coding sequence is TGTGCCAGCAGTTTGTCCCCACAGGGGGCCGGGGAGCTGTTTTTT. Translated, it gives CASSLSPQGAGELFF.

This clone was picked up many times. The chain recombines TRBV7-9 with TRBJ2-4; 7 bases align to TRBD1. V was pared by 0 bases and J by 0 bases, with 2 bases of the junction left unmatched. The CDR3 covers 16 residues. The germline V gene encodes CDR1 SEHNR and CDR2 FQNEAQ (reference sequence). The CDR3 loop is CASSLAGQLAKNIQYF. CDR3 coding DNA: TGTGCCAGCAGCTTAGCGGGACAGCTAGCCAAAAACATTCAGTACTTC.

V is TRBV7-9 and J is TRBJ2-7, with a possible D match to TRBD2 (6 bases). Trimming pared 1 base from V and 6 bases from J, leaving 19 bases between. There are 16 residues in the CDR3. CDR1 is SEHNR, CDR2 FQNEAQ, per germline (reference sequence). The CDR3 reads CASSLGAGPDGGEQYF. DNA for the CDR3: TGTGCCAGCAGCTTAGGAGCGGGCCCCGACGGTGGCGAGCAGTACTTC.

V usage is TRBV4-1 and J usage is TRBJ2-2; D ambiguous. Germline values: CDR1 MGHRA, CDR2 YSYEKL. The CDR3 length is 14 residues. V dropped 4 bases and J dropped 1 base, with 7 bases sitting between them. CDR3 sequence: CASSRNGNTGELFF. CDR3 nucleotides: TGCGCCAGCAGCCGAAACGGGAACACCGGGGAGCTGTTTTTT.

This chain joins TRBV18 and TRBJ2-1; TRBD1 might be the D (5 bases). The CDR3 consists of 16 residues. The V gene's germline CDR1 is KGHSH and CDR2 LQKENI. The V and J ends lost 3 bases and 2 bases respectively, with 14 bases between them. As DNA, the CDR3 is TGTGCCAGCTCACCGTTTGGGGCCGGTGCCTACAATGAGCAGTTCTTC. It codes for CASSPFGAGAYNEQFF.

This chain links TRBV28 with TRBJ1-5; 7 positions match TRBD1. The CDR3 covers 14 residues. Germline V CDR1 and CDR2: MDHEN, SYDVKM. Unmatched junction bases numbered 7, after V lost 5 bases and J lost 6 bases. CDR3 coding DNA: TGTGCCAGCAGTCGACAGGGAAGGTCTCAGCCCCAGCATTTT. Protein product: CASSRQGRSQPQHF.